This TCR beta chain was captured by sequencing in a study of T cell responses to AZD1222 COVID-19 vaccine. Findings and caveats of the study: The sample set comprised mostly white British donors with more females, and clonal diversity was possibly underestimated. Only six AZD1222 recipients tested seropositive at baseline. Sampling that yielded the repertoires occurred only after the peak T cell response.

Turning to this clone: Its antigen is undetermined.

The data were produced by immunoSEQ multiplex PCR, yet TCRdb's version contains in-frame clones alone and is incomplete. The sample includes 110,000 or so clones, around 88% of them seen just once. The V end lost 3 bases, the J end lost 2 bases, and 5 bases lay between the germline ends. The CDR3 covers 11 residues. Looked up from germline, CDR1 is DFQATT and CDR2 is SNEGSKA (reference sequence). This receptor was taken from an adult who received the AZD1222 COVID-19 vaccine. The V and J genes are TRBV20-1 and TRBJ2-7; TRBD1 might be the D (5 bases). The sequencing used peripheral blood, collected 28 days after the second AZD1222 dose. CDR3 coding DNA: TGCAGTGCTAGGGGGCCCTACGAGCAGTACTTC. Residues: CSARGPYEQYF.